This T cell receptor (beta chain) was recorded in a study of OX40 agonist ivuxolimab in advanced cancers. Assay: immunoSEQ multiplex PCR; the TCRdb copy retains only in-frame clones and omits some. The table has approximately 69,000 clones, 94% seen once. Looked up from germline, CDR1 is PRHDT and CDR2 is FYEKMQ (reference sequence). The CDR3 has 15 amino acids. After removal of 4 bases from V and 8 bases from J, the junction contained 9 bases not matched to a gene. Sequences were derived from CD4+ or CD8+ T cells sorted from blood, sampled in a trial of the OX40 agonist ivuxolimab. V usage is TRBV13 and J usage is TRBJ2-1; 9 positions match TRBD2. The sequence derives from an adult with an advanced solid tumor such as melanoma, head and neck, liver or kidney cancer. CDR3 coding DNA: TGTGCCAGCAGCTCGCGGGGCGGGGGGGCCCATGAGCAGTTCTTC. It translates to CASSSRGGGAHEQFF.